This T cell receptor (beta chain) was identified in a study of blood T cell repertoires in COVID-19. V was cut by 6 bases and J by 2 bases, with 20 bases left in between. Germline CDR1 and CDR2: SGHVS and FQNEAQ. The CDR3 is made up of 16 amino acids. Method: immunoSEQ multiplex PCR; TCRdb's copy keeps in-frame clones and lacks some. The table lists a few hundred thousand clones, 89% of them singletons. The TCR was taken from a woman aged 60 to 75 with COVID-19, enrolled during active disease. The chain couples TRBV7-8 to TRBJ2-7; TRBD1 might be the D (6 bases). The source material was peripheral blood. For the CDR3, the DNA is TGTGCCAGCAGACCTTTCGCGAGGGGGAATCCCTACGAGCAGTACTTC. This codes for CASRPFARGNPYEQYF.